A selection of T cell receptor beta chains follows, all from one sample in a study of radiotherapy plus CTLA-4 blockade in lung cancer. Sequenced by immunoSEQ multiplex PCR; TCRdb stores in-frame clones only, minus some. The repertoire holds about 87,000 clones, with more than 75% as singletons. The specimen comprised peripheral blood, sampled from a patient treated with radiotherapy plus ipilimumab. The source of these receptors is a human donor with non-small cell lung cancer that progressed on radiotherapy plus ipilimumab. CDR3s include the opening cysteine and the closing phenylalanine or tryptophan. Each record gives: J gene, V gene, D gene, clone size, CDR3 DNA, CDR3 protein. The D gene is left open where the match is weak. The listing skips clone size in some rows; elsewhere it reads once, few, many or a size class.

j_gene: TRBJ1-2
v_gene: TRBV30
d_gene: -
abundance: -
CDR3nt: TGTGCCTGGAGTGTACTAGATCGGCGAACCTTC
CDR3aa: CAWSVLDRRTF

j_gene: TRBJ1-2
v_gene: TRBV10-3
d_gene: TRBD1
abundance: -
CDR3nt: TGTGCCATCAGTGCCTCGACAGGGTTCTATGGCTACACCTTC
CDR3aa: CAISASTGFYGYTF

j_gene: TRBJ2-7
v_gene: TRBV21-1
d_gene: -
abundance: -
CDR3nt: TGTGCCAGCACCAAGGGACAGGGGGCTAACGAGCAGTACTTC
CDR3aa: CASTKGQGANEQYF

j_gene: TRBJ1-3
v_gene: TRBV7-9
d_gene: -
abundance: -
CDR3nt: TGTGCCAGCAGCGCCAATCAGGGGAGCTCTGGAAACACCATATATTTT
CDR3aa: CASSANQGSSGNTIYF

j_gene: TRBJ1-4
v_gene: TRBV7-8
d_gene: -
abundance: -
CDR3nt: TGTGCCAGCAGCTTAGAACCCGGTAATGAAAAACTGTTTTTT
CDR3aa: CASSLEPGNEKLFF

j_gene: TRBJ1-1
v_gene: TRBV6-6
d_gene: -
abundance: -
CDR3nt: TGTGCCAGCACCCAACTCTACAGAGCGACTGAAGCTTTCTTT
CDR3aa: CASTQLYRATEAFF

j_gene: TRBJ2-7
v_gene: TRBV5-8
d_gene: TRBD1
abundance: -
CDR3nt: TGTGCCAGCAGACAACAGGGGGCCGACGAGCAGTACTTC
CDR3aa: CASRQQGADEQYF

j_gene: TRBJ2-2
v_gene: TRBV7-2
d_gene: -
abundance: -
CDR3nt: TGTGCCAGCAGCTTTGGAATGGACCCTATGTCCGGGGAGCTGTTTTTT
CDR3aa: CASSFGMDPMSGELFF

j_gene: TRBJ2-5
v_gene: TRBV5-1
d_gene: -
abundance: -
CDR3nt: TGCGCCAGCAGCGCCGGGAGTGCTGGGGAGACCCAGTACTTC
CDR3aa: CASSAGSAGETQYF

j_gene: TRBJ1-2
v_gene: TRBV19
d_gene: TRBD1
abundance: -
CDR3nt: TGTGCCAGTAGTGCAGGGACAGGGGGCCGCGGCTACACCTTC
CDR3aa: CASSAGTGGRGYTF

j_gene: TRBJ1-1
v_gene: TRBV2
d_gene: TRBD1
abundance: -
CDR3nt: TGTGCCACCGCATGGGGACAGCCGAACACTGAAGCTTTCTTT
CDR3aa: CATAWGQPNTEAFF

j_gene: TRBJ2-6
v_gene: TRBV28
d_gene: -
abundance: -
CDR3nt: TGTGCCAGCAACCCGGGAGAGTCTGGGGCCAACGTCCTGACTTTC
CDR3aa: CASNPGESGANVLTF

j_gene: TRBJ1-4
v_gene: TRBV9
d_gene: -
abundance: -
CDR3nt: TGTGCCAGCAGCGCGGGCCAGACTAATGAAAAACTGTTTTTT
CDR3aa: CASSAGQTNEKLFF

j_gene: TRBJ2-1
v_gene: TRBV18
d_gene: TRBD2
abundance: -
CDR3nt: TGTGCCAGCTCACCCTTAGCGGGGGGCCGAGAGCAGTTCTTC
CDR3aa: CASSPLAGGREQFF

j_gene: TRBJ1-1
v_gene: TRBV30
d_gene: TRBD1
abundance: -
CDR3nt: TGTGCCTGGAGCTTGACAGGGAGCACTGAAGCTTTCTTT
CDR3aa: CAWSLTGSTEAFF

j_gene: TRBJ2-5
v_gene: TRBV7-2
d_gene: -
abundance: -
CDR3nt: TGTGCCAGCAGCTCTAAGGGGACCCAGTACTTC
CDR3aa: CASSSKGTQYF

j_gene: TRBJ2-1
v_gene: TRBV4-2
d_gene: TRBD2
abundance: -
CDR3nt: TGTGCCAGCAGCCAAGGGACTAGCGGCTTCAATGAGCAGTTCTTC
CDR3aa: CASSQGTSGFNEQFF

j_gene: TRBJ2-5
v_gene: TRBV5-1
d_gene: -
abundance: once
CDR3nt: TGCGCCAGCAGCCACCCGGACAGAGAAGAGACCCAGTACTTC
CDR3aa: CASSHPDREETQYF

j_gene: TRBJ1-5
v_gene: TRBV27
d_gene: -
abundance: -
CDR3nt: TGTGCCAGCAGTTCCGGCCAGGTGACAAGGCCCCAGCATTTT
CDR3aa: CASSSGQVTRPQHF

j_gene: TRBJ1-2
v_gene: TRBV6-6
d_gene: TRBD1
abundance: few
CDR3nt: TGTGCCAGCAGTTACGGGACAGGGAATTACGGCTACACCTTC
CDR3aa: CASSYGTGNYGYTF

j_gene: TRBJ1-2
v_gene: TRBV11-2
d_gene: -
abundance: -
CDR3nt: TGTGCCAGCAGCTTAGGTGGCGGTTTTGACTATGGCTACACCTTC
CDR3aa: CASSLGGGFDYGYTF

j_gene: TRBJ2-7
v_gene: TRBV7-7
d_gene: -
abundance: -
CDR3nt: TGTGCTAGCAGCTTAGCGCTAAGGGGTGAGCAGTACTTC
CDR3aa: CASSLALRGEQYF

j_gene: TRBJ2-3
v_gene: TRBV5-1
d_gene: -
abundance: once
CDR3nt: TGCGCCAGCAGCTTGGGGACAACGTCTAGCACAGATACGCAGTATTTT
CDR3aa: CASSLGTTSSTDTQYF

j_gene: TRBJ2-5
v_gene: TRBV19
d_gene: -
abundance: once
CDR3nt: TGTGCCAGTAGTGAGACTAGAGTGGAGACCCAGTACTTC
CDR3aa: CASSETRVETQYF

j_gene: TRBJ2-3
v_gene: TRBV30
d_gene: -
abundance: once
CDR3nt: TGTGCCTGGAACGAAGGAGCCACAGATACGCAGTATTTT
CDR3aa: CAWNEGATDTQYF

j_gene: TRBJ2-1
v_gene: TRBV7-3
d_gene: -
abundance: -
CDR3nt: TGTGCCAGCAGCTTAGCGGGGAACTACAATGAGCAGTTCTTC
CDR3aa: CASSLAGNYNEQFF

j_gene: TRBJ2-7
v_gene: TRBV5-4
d_gene: -
abundance: -
CDR3nt: TGTGCCAGCAGCTTGGTAGTCAGCCTCTACGAGCAGTACTTC
CDR3aa: CASSLVVSLYEQYF

j_gene: TRBJ2-2
v_gene: TRBV6-1
d_gene: -
abundance: few
CDR3nt: TGTGCCAGCAGTGGGGGTGGGGGAGGCTTGACCGGGGAGCTGTTTTTT
CDR3aa: CASSGGGGGLTGELFF

j_gene: TRBJ1-1
v_gene: TRBV4-3
d_gene: -
abundance: -
CDR3nt: TGCGCCAGCAGCCAAGAGGCAGGGCTTCGCATGAACACTGAAGCTTTCTTT
CDR3aa: CASSQEAGLRMNTEAFF

j_gene: TRBJ2-3
v_gene: TRBV5-4
d_gene: TRBD1
abundance: -
CDR3nt: TGTGCCAGCGGGAGACAGGGGGGCACCACAGATACGCAGTATTTT
CDR3aa: CASGRQGGTTDTQYF

j_gene: TRBJ1-2
v_gene: TRBV30
d_gene: -
abundance: -
CDR3nt: TGTGCCTGGAGTGTAGGAGGGGGGATTCATGGCTACACCTTC
CDR3aa: CAWSVGGGIHGYTF